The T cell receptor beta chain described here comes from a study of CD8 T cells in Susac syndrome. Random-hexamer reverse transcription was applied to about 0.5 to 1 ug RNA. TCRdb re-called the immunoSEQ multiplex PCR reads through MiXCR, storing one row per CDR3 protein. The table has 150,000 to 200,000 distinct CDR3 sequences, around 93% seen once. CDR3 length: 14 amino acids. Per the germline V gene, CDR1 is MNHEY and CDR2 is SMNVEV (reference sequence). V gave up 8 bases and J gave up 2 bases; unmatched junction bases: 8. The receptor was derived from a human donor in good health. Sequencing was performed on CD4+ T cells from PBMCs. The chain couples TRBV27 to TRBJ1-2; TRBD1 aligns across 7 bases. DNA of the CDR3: TGTGCCAGCTCCGCAGGGGGTTCAAACTATGGCTACACCTTC. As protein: CASSAGGSNYGYTF.